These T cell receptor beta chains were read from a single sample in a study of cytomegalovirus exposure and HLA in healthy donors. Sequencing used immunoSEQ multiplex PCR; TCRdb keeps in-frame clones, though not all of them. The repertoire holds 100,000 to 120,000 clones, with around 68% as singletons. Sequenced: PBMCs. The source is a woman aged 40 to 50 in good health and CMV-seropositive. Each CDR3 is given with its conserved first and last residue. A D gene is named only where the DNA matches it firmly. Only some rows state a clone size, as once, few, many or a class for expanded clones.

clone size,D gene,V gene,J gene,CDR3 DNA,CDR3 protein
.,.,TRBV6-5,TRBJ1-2,TGTGCCAGCAGTCGCGGGACCACCGCGAACTATGGCTACACCTTC,CASSRGTTANYGYTF
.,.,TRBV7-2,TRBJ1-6,TGTGCCAGCAGCTTACGGGGGGGCTCCTATAATTCACCCCTCCACTTT,CASSLRGGSYNSPLHF
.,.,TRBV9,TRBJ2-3,TGTGCCAGCAGCGTATCGACGGGGGGCTCCACAGATACGCAGTATTTT,CASSVSTGGSTDTQYF
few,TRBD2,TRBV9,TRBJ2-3,TGTGCCAGCAGCGTAGGCTGGGCGGGAGGGCCCGGGACGCAGTATTTT,CASSVGWAGGPGTQYF
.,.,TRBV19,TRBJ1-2,TGTGCCAGTAGTATCCAACAGGCCTATGGCTACACCTTC,CASSIQQAYGYTF
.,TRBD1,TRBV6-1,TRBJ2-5,TGTGCCAGCAGTCGACACAGGGGGGAGACCCAGTACTTC,CASSRHRGETQYF
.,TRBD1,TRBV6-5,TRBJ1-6,TGTGCCAGCAGGGTTGGGACAGCAAGTAATTCACCCCTCCACTTT,CASRVGTASNSPLHF
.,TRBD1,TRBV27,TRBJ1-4,TGTGCCAGCAGTTTAGGGGACAGGGCGAATGAAAAACTGTTTTTT,CASSLGDRANEKLFF
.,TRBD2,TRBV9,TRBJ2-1,TGTGCCAGCAGCGACAAATTAGCGGGAGAGTTGAGTGAGCAGTTCTTC,CASSDKLAGELSEQFF
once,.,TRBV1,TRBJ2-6,TGCCTAACGGGGGAACTAGCGGGGGGGTCGTTCCTCTCTGGGGCCAACGTCCTGACTTTC,CLTGELAGGSFLSGANVLTF
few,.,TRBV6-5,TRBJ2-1,TGTGCCAGCAGTTCCAGGGGATCGTACAATGAGCAGTTCTTC,CASSSRGSYNEQFF
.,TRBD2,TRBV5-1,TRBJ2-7,TGCGCCAGCCGGACTAGCGGATACGAGCAGTACTTC,CASRTSGYEQYF
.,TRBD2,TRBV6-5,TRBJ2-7,TGTGCCAGCAGTCACATCGGACTAGCTGTTCTTGAGCAGTACTTC,CASSHIGLAVLEQYF
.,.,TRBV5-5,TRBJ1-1,TGTGCCAGCAGCTTGGGTCAGGGGAGAAACACTGAAGCTTTCTTT,CASSLGQGRNTEAFF
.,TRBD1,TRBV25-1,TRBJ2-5,TGTGCCAGCAGTGGCACCGGGACAGGAGAAGAGACCCAGTACTTC,CASSGTGTGEETQYF